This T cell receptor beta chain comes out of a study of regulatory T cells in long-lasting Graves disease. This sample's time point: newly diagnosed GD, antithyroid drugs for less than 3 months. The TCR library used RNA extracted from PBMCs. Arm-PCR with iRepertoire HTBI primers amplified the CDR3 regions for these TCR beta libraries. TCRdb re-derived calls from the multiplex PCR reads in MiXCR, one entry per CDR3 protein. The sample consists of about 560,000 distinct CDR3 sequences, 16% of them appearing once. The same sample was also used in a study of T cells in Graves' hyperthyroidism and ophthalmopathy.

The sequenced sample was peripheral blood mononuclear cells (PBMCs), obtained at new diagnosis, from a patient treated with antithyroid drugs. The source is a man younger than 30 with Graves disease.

The CDR3 region is CASSQESPLEREGLGQYF. In nucleotides, the CDR3 is TGTGCCAGCAGCCAAGAGTCCCCACTAGAGCGGGAGGGCCTCGGGCAGTACTTC. The V call is TRBV3-1, the J call TRBJ2-7, with 10 bases lining up with TRBD2. V was pared by 0 bases and J by 9 bases, with 17 bases of the junction left unmatched. Per the germline V gene, CDR1 is LGHDT and CDR2 is YNNKEL (reference sequence). The CDR3 loop spans 18 amino acids.